The clone carrying this T cell receptor (beta chain) was detected many times. Its cognate antigen is unknown. Time point indicated: newly diagnosed GD, antithyroid drugs for less than 3 months. The TCR library was made from RNA that had been extracted from PBMCs in TRIzol. This entry belongs to a study of regulatory T cells in long-lasting Graves disease. Overall study: Recently diagnosed Graves' patients had received antithyroid drugs for under 3 months.

CDR1 and CDR2 (germline): SNHLY, FYNNEI. There are 17 residues in the CDR3. Trimming took off 1 base at V and 1 base at J, with 13 bases between the two ends. Regarding the study as a whole: It was in persistent disease that TRBV28, TRBJ1-2 and TRBJ2-5 were favored.

Relying on iRepertoire HTBI primers and Arm-PCR of CDR3 regions, the team built TCR beta libraries. TCRdb recomputed calls from the multiplex PCR reads with MiXCR, one row per CDR3 protein. The sample carries roughly 530,000 distinct CDR3 sequences, approximately 16% recorded once. These data were likewise used in another study, on T cells in Graves' hyperthyroidism and ophthalmopathy.

The V and J genes are TRBV2 and TRBJ2-2; unclear D gene. The input for sequencing was peripheral blood mononuclear cells (PBMCs), taken at new diagnosis, from a patient treated with antithyroid drugs. The receptor was isolated from a woman aged 35-65 years with Graves disease. In DNA, the CDR3 is TGTGCCAGCAGTGAAGGGTTTGGGCCCAAGAACACCGGGGAGCTGTTTTTT. Protein sequence: CASSEGFGPKNTGELFF.